This T cell receptor (beta chain) was found in a study of blood T cell repertoires in COVID-19. About the study: From the United States, Italy and Spain came samples of acute and convalescent COVID-19. T cells, B-cell-depleted T cells, or PBMCs supplied cDNA or gDNA.

The sample holds one count of this clone. Original handling: Amplifying reference gene primers gave estimates of nucleated cell counts. Profiled with immunoSEQ multiplex PCR; TCRdb holds only in-frame clones, not every one. V and J calls and clone size are copied from that table; D and trimming were computed from the DNA. The sample holds 200,000 to 300,000 clones, around 89% seen once. This TCR came from a young woman who had recovered from COVID-19. Material for sequencing was PBMCs or T cells enriched from blood (not recorded which).

CDR3 sequence reads: CASSLPGQLNTEAFF. The DNA for the CDR3 is TGTGCCAGCAGTCTTCCGGGACAGCTGAACACTGAAGCTTTCTTT. The chain joins TRBV28 to TRBJ1-1, with 7 bases fitting TRBD1. The trim removed 5 bases at V and 0 bases at J, leaving 6 bases unmatched. The germline V gene has CDR1 MDHEN and CDR2 SYDVKM. The CDR3 contains 15 residues.